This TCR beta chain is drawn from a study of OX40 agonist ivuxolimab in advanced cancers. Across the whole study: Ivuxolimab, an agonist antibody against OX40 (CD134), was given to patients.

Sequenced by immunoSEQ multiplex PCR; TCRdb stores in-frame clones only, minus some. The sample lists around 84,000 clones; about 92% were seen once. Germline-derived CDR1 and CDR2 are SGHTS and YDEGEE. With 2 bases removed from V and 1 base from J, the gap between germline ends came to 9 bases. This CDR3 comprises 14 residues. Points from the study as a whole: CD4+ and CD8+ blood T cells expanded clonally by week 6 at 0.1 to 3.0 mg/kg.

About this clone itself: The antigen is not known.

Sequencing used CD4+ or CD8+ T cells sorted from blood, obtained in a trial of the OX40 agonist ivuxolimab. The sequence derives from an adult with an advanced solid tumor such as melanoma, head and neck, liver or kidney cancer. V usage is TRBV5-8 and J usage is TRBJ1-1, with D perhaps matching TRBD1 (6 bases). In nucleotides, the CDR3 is TGTGCCAGCAGCTTTGGACAGCCGAACACTGAAGCTTTCTTT. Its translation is CASSFGQPNTEAFF.